This TCR beta chain came from a study of blood T cells in healthy people across ages. Remarks on this clonotype: No antigen is known for it.

In germline, CDR1 is MNHEY, CDR2 SMNVEV (reference sequence). This CDR3 has 11 residues. Each sample gave at least 7 million isolated PBMCs. Total RNA extraction produced at least 5 micrograms (per sample) for the study. PCR was performed a second time for about 6 to 12 cycles using a sample-barcoded 5' primer and a J-beta primer mix. Each CDR3 protein gets one entry after TCRdb re-called the 5' RACE reads with MiXCR. The repertoire holds about 1.5 million distinct CDR3 sequences, roughly two fifths seen once, with around 4% in the top ten. Study results and limitations: Older age went with lower TCR beta diversity per million T cells, in a roughly linear way.

The chain has TRBV27 and TRBJ2-4; 7 positions match TRBD1. Judging by the DNA end, TRBJ2-7 fits better; the J call may be wrong. The receptor was derived from a woman aged 18-30 years in good health. The specimen sequenced was blood. The CDR3 DNA is TGTGCCAGCAGGACAGGGCGCGAGCAGTACTTC. Translated: CASRTGREQYF.